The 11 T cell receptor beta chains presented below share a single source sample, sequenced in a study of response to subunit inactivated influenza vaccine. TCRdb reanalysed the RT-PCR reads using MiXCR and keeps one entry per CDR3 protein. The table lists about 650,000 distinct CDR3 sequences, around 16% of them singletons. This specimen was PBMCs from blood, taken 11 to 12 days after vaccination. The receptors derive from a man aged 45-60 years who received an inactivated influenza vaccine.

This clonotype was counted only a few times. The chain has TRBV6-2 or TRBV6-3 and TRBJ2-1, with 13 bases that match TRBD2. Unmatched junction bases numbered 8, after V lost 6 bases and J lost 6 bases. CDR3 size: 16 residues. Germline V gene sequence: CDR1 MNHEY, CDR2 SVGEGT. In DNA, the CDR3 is TGTGCCAGCAGCCTACTAGCGGGGGGGCGTGGCAATGAGCAGTTCTTC. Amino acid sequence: CASSLLAGGRGNEQFF.

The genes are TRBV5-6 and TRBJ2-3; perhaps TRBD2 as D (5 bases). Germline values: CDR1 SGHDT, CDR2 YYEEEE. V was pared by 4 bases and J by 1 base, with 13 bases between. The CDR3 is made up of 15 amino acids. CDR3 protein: CASSLGLLCTDTQYF. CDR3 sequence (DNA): TGTGCCAGCAGCCTCGGACTCCTCTGCACAGATACGCAGTATTTT.

CDR3 coding DNA: TGTGCCAGCAGCGCCGAAAAGGGAACTAATGAAAAACTGTTTTTT. It translates to CASSAEKGTNEKLFF. The rearrangement uses TRBV5-4 and TRBJ1-4; D is uncertain. CDR1 SGHNT and CDR2 YYREEE come from the germline V gene (reference sequence). V was clipped by 4 bases and J by 1 base, with 11 bases between them. The CDR3 length is 15 residues.

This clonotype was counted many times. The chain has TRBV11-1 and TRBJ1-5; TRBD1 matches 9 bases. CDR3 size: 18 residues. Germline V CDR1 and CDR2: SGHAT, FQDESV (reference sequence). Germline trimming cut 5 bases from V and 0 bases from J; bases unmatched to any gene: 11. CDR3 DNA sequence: TGTGCCAGCAGCCAAGCGGGACAGGGATACTTTAGCAATCAGCCCCAGCATTTT. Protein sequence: CASSQAGQGYFSNQPQHF.

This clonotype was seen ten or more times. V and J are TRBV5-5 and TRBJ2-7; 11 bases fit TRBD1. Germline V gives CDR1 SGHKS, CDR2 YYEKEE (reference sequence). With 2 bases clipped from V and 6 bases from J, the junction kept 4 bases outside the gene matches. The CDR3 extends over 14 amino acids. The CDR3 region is CASSFGTGGGEQYF. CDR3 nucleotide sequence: TGTGCCAGCAGCTTTGGGACAGGGGGTGGCGAGCAGTACTTC.

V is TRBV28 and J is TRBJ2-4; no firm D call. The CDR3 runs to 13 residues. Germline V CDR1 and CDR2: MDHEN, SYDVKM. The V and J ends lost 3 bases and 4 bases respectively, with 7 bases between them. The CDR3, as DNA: TGTGCCAGCAGTTTCGAGAGGAAAAACATTCAGTACTTC. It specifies CASSFERKNIQYF. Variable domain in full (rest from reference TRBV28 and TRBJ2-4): DVKVTQSSRYLVKRTGEKVFLECVQDMDHENMFWYRQDPGLGLRLIYFSYDVKMKEKGDIPEGYSVSREKKERFSLILESASTNQTSMYLCASSFERKNIQYFGAGTRLSVL.

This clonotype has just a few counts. CDR3 sequence reads: CASSVARISGANVLTF. The DNA of the CDR3 is TGTGCCAGCAGTGTGGCGCGCATCTCTGGGGCCAACGTCCTGACTTTC. The rearrangement joins TRBV2 to TRBJ2-6; D is unclear. Trimming pared 4 bases from V and 0 bases from J, leaving 10 bases between. The germline V gene encodes CDR1 SNHLY and CDR2 FYNNEI. This CDR3 is 16 amino acids long.

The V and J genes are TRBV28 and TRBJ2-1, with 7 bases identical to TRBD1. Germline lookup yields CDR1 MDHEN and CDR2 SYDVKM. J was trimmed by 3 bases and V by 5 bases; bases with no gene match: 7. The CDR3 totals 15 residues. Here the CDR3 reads CASSGQDRYYNEQFF. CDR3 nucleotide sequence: TGTGCCAGCAGTGGCCAGGACAGGTACTACAATGAGCAGTTCTTC.

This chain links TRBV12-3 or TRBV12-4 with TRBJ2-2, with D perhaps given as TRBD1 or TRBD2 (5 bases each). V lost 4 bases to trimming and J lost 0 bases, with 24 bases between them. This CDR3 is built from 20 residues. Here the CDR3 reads CASSSPTRPGPNPNTGELFF. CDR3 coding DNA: TGTGCCAGCAGTTCCCCCACTAGACCGGGACCGAATCCGAACACCGGGGAGCTGTTTTTT.

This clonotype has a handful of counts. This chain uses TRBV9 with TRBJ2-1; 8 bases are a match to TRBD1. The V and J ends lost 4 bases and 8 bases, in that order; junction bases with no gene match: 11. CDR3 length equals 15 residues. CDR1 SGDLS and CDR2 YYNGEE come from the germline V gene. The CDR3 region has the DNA TGTGCCAGCAGCCTGGGCGGACAGGGAGGCTATGAGCAGTTCTTC. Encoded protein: CASSLGGQGGYEQFF.

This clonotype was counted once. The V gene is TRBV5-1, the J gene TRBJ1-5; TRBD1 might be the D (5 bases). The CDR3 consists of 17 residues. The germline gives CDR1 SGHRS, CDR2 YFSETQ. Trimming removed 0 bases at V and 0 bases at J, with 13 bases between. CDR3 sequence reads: CASSLEFGGSSNQPQHF. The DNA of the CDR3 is TGCGCCAGCAGCTTGGAATTCGGGGGGAGTAGCAATCAGCCCCAGCATTTT.